This T cell receptor (beta chain) originates from a study of blood T cell repertoires in COVID-19. Sequencing was performed with immunoSEQ multiplex PCR; in TCRdb, only in-frame clones are kept and a portion is missing. The sample includes around 120,000 clones, around 89% of them seen just once. Deletions cut 2 bases from V and 11 bases from J, with 6 bases between. Per the germline V gene, CDR1 is MDHEN and CDR2 is SYDVKM. CDR3 length: 11 residues. The sample comprised peripheral blood. The V gene is TRBV28, the J gene TRBJ1-4; D ambiguous. This clonotype originated in an elderly woman with acute or convalescent COVID-19. CDR3 protein: CASSLTGKLFF. CDR3 bases: TGTGCCAGCAGTTTAACGGGGAAACTGTTTTTT.